Below, 28 T cell receptor beta chains from the same sample are listed, as sequenced in a study of CD8+ T cells in alopecia areata. Extracted RNA was reverse transcribed into cDNA, the sequencing template. The table came from immunoSEQ multiplex PCR; TCRdb's copy has only in-frame clones and leaves some out. The repertoire holds 140,000 or so clones, roughly half seen once, with roughly 0.92% in the top ten. The material was CD4+ T cells sorted from blood, obtained at week 0. All receptors derive from a human donor with alopecia areata.

This clone has more than one count but fewer than ten. The chain combines TRBV6-5 with TRBJ2-4; 7 bases agree with TRBD1. From germline, CDR1 is MNHEY and CDR2 SVGAGI. V was pared by 6 bases and J by 1 base, with 6 bases of the junction left unmatched. This CDR3 spans 15 amino acids. Here the CDR3 reads CASRSDREAKNIQYF. Here the CDR3 DNA reads TGTGCCAGCAGGTCCGACAGGGAGGCCAAAAACATTCAGTACTTC.

This clone was counted between two and nine times. CDR3 bases: TGCAGCGTTGCGGGACAGGGGAATGAAAAACTGTTTTTT. Translated, it gives CSVAGQGNEKLFF. The chain couples TRBV29-1 to TRBJ1-4; TRBD1 aligns across 10 bases. The CDR3 contains 13 residues. CDR1 SQVTM and CDR2 ANQGSEA come from the germline V gene. J gave up 5 bases and V 4 bases, and 1 base lay outside the gene matches.

This clone appeared a single time. V and J are TRBV5-1 and TRBJ2-5; D is perhaps TRBD1 (6 bases). This CDR3 has 13 residues. Trimming cost V 0 bases and J 4 bases, with 7 bases left between them. Germline V CDR1 and CDR2: SGHRS, YFSETQ. This CDR3 is CASSLVGAETQYF. Here the CDR3 DNA reads TGCGCCAGCAGCTTGGTGGGGGCAGAGACCCAGTACTTC.

The J gene is TRBJ2-5, the V gene TRBV28, with TRBD1 matching 8 bases. Germline lookup yields CDR1 MDHEN and CDR2 SYDVKM. The CDR3 is made up of 15 amino acids. J was trimmed by 5 bases and V by 5 bases; bases with no gene match: 10. Here the CDR3 reads CASSQDRVSTETQYF. The CDR3 DNA follows: TGTGCCAGCAGTCAGGACAGGGTTTCAACGGAGACCCAGTACTTC.

This chain links TRBV29-1 with TRBJ2-3; tentative D call: TRBD2 (6 bases). Germline CDR1 reads SQVTM; CDR2 reads ANQGSEA. The CDR3 length is 14 residues. Trimming took 5 bases from V and 0 from J, leaving 12 bases between them. For the CDR3, the DNA is TGCAGCGTTCAGCCTAGCGCCAGCACAGATACGCAGTATTTT. Protein product: CSVQPSASTDTQYF.

The count of this clone is one. The chain combines TRBV6-1 with TRBJ2-1; D uncertain. Trimming pared 1 base from V and 4 bases from J, leaving 8 bases between. The V gene's germline CDR1 is MNHNS and CDR2 SASEGT. The length of the CDR3 is 14 residues. CDR3 DNA sequence: TGTGCCAGCAGTGAAGGGCTCAGATACAATGAGCAGTTCTTC. It encodes CASSEGLRYNEQFF.

This clone turned up a few times. This chain connects TRBV5-1 to TRBJ2-6; no clear D gene. This CDR3 contains 13 residues. Looked up from germline, CDR1 is SGHRS and CDR2 is YFSETQ. Trimming shortened V by 4 bases and J by 4 bases, and 6 bases separated the two germline ends. The CDR3 DNA is TGCGCCAGCAGCATGGAAGGGGCCAACGTCCTGACTTTC. Translation gives CASSMEGANVLTF.

This clone showed up just a few times. The J gene is TRBJ2-7, the V gene TRBV29-1, with D possibly matching TRBD1 (5 bases). CDR1 and CDR2 (germline): SQVTM, ANQGSEA. This CDR3 is built from 12 residues. V was clipped by 2 bases and J by 6 bases, with 11 bases between them. DNA for the CDR3: TGCAGCGTTGAATGGAGACAGCGCGAGCAGTACTTC. Protein product: CSVEWRQREQYF.

The chain uses TRBV7-9 and TRBJ1-5; D is ambiguous. CDR1 and CDR2 from the germline V gene are SEHNR and FQNEAQ (reference sequence). This CDR3 has 13 residues. The V and J ends lost 4 bases and 0 bases respectively, with 4 bases between them. The CDR3 sequence: CASSSTSNQPQHF. CDR3 in DNA: TGTGCCAGCAGCTCCACTAGCAATCAGCCCCAGCATTTT.

The rearrangement links TRBV6-1 to TRBJ2-3; 10 bases align to TRBD1. Germline V gene sequence: CDR1 MNHNS, CDR2 SASEGT. CDR3 length equals 15 residues. J lost 6 bases, V lost 7 bases, and 10 bases had no gene match. This chain's CDR3 is CASNRDRGSADTQYF. In DNA, the CDR3 is TGTGCCAGCAACCGGGACAGGGGTAGTGCTGATACGCAGTATTTT.

The chain combines TRBV7-8 with TRBJ1-1, with 8 bases matching TRBD1. In germline, CDR1 is SGHVS, CDR2 FQNEAQ. Unmatched junction bases numbered 13, after V lost 4 bases and J lost 3 bases. The length of the CDR3 is 17 residues. As DNA, the CDR3 is TGTGCCAGCAGCTCGCATGACAGGGGAAGTAGGGACACTGAAGCTTTCTTT. It encodes CASSSHDRGSRDTEAFF.

V and J are TRBV11-2 and TRBJ1-4, with 7 bases matching TRBD1. J lost 7 bases, V lost 5 bases, and 19 bases had no gene match. The CDR3 sequence is 18 residues long. Germline V lookup: CDR1 SGHAT, CDR2 FQNNGV. Here the CDR3 reads CASSLRVGQPNAGEKLFF. The CDR3 coding sequence is TGTGCCAGCAGCCTCCGGGTGGGACAGCCTAATGCTGGTGAAAAACTGTTTTTT. The full variable domain, rest sourced from reference TRBV11-2 and TRBJ1-4, is EAGVAQSPRYKIIEKRQSVAFWCNPISGHATLYWYQQILGQGPKLLIQFQNNGVVDDSQLPKDRFSAERLKGVDSTLKIQPAKLEDSAVYLCASSLRVGQPNAGEKLFFGSGTQLSVL.

This clone has just a few counts. The chain has TRBV7-2 and TRBJ2-3; the D is unclear. V gave up 7 bases and J gave up 2 bases, with 13 bases separating them. Germline V gene sequence: CDR1 SGHTA, CDR2 FQGNSA. This CDR3 is 14 amino acids long. The CDR3 spells CASTLEPYTDTQYF. The CDR3 coding sequence is TGTGCCAGCACCCTCGAACCGTACACAGATACGCAGTATTTT. The complete variable domain, with remaining parts taken from reference TRBV7-2 and TRBJ2-3, reads GAGVSQSPSNKVTEKGKDVELRCDPISGHTALYWYRQSLGQGLEFLIYFQGNSAPDKSGLPSDRFSAERTGGSVSTLTIQRTQQEDSAVYLCASTLEPYTDTQYFGPGTRLTVL.

The rearrangement uses TRBV30 and TRBJ1-1, with unresolved D. Trimming took 3 bases from V and 1 from J, leaving 6 bases between them. The CDR3 is 12 residues long. CDR1 and CDR2 (germline): GTSNPN, SVGIG (reference sequence). The chain's CDR3 is CAWRYTNTEAFF. The CDR3 DNA reads TGTGCCTGGAGGTACACGAACACTGAAGCTTTCTTT.

The rearrangement joins TRBV2 to TRBJ2-7; 11 nucleotides line up with TRBD2. This CDR3 region has 16 residues. From germline, CDR1 is SNHLY and CDR2 FYNNEI. V was pared by 5 bases and J by 4 bases, with 10 bases of the junction left unmatched. CDR3 in amino acids: CASSPPTSGRGYEQYF. As DNA, the CDR3 is TGTGCCAGCAGTCCACCTACTAGCGGGAGAGGTTACGAGCAGTACTTC.

The chain employs TRBV30 and TRBJ2-7; D is uncertain. CDR1 and CDR2 from the germline V gene are GTSNPN and SVGIG (reference sequence). CDR3 length: 13 amino acids. V was trimmed by 2 bases and J by 2 bases, leaving 10 bases between them. The CDR3 nucleotides are TGTGCCTGGAGTCAGGACGGTGCCTACGAGCAGTACTTC. Encoded protein: CAWSQDGAYEQYF.

The CDR3 DNA follows: TGCGCCAGCAGCTTGGGTCCCAGGTATCAGCCCCAGCATTTT. It yields the protein CASSLGPRYQPQHF. The chain carries TRBV5-1 and TRBJ1-5; no reliable D call. Germline lookup yields CDR1 SGHRS and CDR2 YFSETQ. The CDR3 spans 14 residues. V was pared by 0 bases and J by 5 bases, with 9 bases between.

This clone turned up a few times. V usage is TRBV6-5 and J usage is TRBJ2-2; possible D gene TRBD2, 5 bases. V lost 1 base to trimming and J lost 4 bases, with 13 bases between them. CDR1 MNHEY and CDR2 SVGAGI come from the germline V gene. CDR3 length equals 16 residues. CDR3: CASSYFRGSSTGELFF. CDR3 nucleotide sequence: TGTGCCAGCAGTTACTTCCGTGGGAGTAGCACCGGGGAGCTGTTTTTT.

This clone was seen a handful of times. J is TRBJ2-4 and V is TRBV29-1; maybe TRBD2 (6 bases). Germline CDR1 SQVTM, CDR2 ANQGSEA. CDR3 size: 12 residues. With 5 bases removed from V and 6 bases from J, the gap between germline ends came to 11 bases. The CDR3 loop reads CSVWKGGNIQYF. CDR3 bases: TGCAGCGTTTGGAAGGGAGGAAACATTCAGTACTTC. Using reference TRBV29-1 and TRBJ2-4 for the parts outside the CDR3, the full variable domain is SAVISQKPSRDICQRGTSLTIQCQVDSQVTMMFWYRQQPGQSLTLIATANQGSEATYESGFVIDKFPISRPNLTFSTLTVSNMSPEDSSIYLCSVWKGGNIQYFGAGTRLSVL.

The chain joins TRBV18 to TRBJ2-1; 10 bases agree with TRBD2. In germline, CDR1 is KGHSH, CDR2 LQKENI. This CDR3 has 13 amino acids. With 6 bases clipped from V and 9 bases from J, the junction kept 5 bases outside the gene matches. The CDR3 loop reads CASSLAGAGEQFF. CDR3 coding DNA: TGTGCCAGCTCTCTAGCGGGAGCGGGTGAGCAGTTCTTC.

J is TRBJ1-5 and V is TRBV2; no reliable D call. The CDR3 has 17 amino acids. Germline values: CDR1 SNHLY, CDR2 FYNNEI. Between the trimmed V and J ends, which lost 4 bases and 7 bases, there was a span of 23 bases. CDR3: CASSAGSGPQSLQPQHF. CDR3 DNA sequence: TGTGCCAGCAGTGCGGGATCCGGGCCACAATCGCTACAGCCCCAGCATTTT.

The chain recombines TRBV7-6 with TRBJ2-3, with D hard to call. Trimming left V 2 bases short and J 5 bases short, with 8 bases between. Germline V gene sequence: CDR1 SGHVS, CDR2 FNYEAQ. This CDR3 comprises 13 residues. The CDR3 sequence is CASSLPPQDTQYF. The CDR3 DNA follows: TGTGCCAGCAGCTTACCGCCCCAAGATACGCAGTATTTT.

This clone appeared a few times. The V gene is TRBV5-1, the J gene TRBJ1-1; weak D call: TRBD1 (6 bases). The CDR3 is 15 residues long. Germline V gives CDR1 SGHRS, CDR2 YFSETQ. V shed 4 bases and J shed 1 base, with 14 bases lying between them. The CDR3 protein is CASSTRTTGNTEAFF. The CDR3 DNA reads as TGCGCCAGCAGCACAAGGACGACAGGGAACACTGAAGCTTTCTTT.

V is TRBV29-1 and J is TRBJ2-1; perhaps TRBD1 as D (5 bases). The CDR3 spans 13 residues. Trimming stripped 4 bases from V and 7 bases from J, with 14 bases between. Germline V gene data show CDR1 as SQVTM and CDR2 as ANQGSEA. CDR3 in DNA: TGCAGCGTTGGAGGCTACTACAGGAATGAGCAGTTCTTC. This encodes CSVGGYYRNEQFF.

CDR3 in amino acids: CASSEVVAGAGEQFF. CDR3 coding DNA: TGTGCCAGCAGTGAAGTGGTGGCGGGTGCGGGTGAGCAGTTCTTC. The chain joins TRBV2 to TRBJ2-1; possibly TRBD2 for D (5 bases). CDR1 and CDR2 (germline): SNHLY, FYNNEI. Deletions cut 1 base from V and 9 bases from J, with 16 bases between. The CDR3 sequence is 15 residues long.

V and J are TRBV6-6 and TRBJ1-1, with D hard to call. The CDR3 totals 13 residues. The germline V gene encodes CDR1 MNHNY and CDR2 SVGAGI (reference sequence). V shed 0 bases and J shed 4 bases, with 6 bases lying between them. This CDR3 reads CASSYSASTEAFF. The DNA for the CDR3 is TGTGCCAGCAGTTACTCGGCCTCCACTGAAGCTTTCTTT.

Only a few counts were recorded for this clone. V and J are TRBV9 and TRBJ2-7, with 8 nucleotides matching TRBD1. The germline V gene encodes CDR1 SGDLS and CDR2 YYNGEE. V lost 4 bases, J lost 2 bases, and 8 bases stayed unmatched. This CDR3 comprises 15 residues. The DNA for the CDR3 is TGTGCCAGCAGCCGAGGGGGACAGGCCACCTACGAGCAGTACTTC. This gives the protein CASSRGGQATYEQYF.

The chain uses TRBV13 and TRBJ2-7, with D tentatively TRBD2 (5 bases). The V gene's germline CDR1 is PRHDT and CDR2 FYEKMQ (reference sequence). The V gene lost 5 bases and the J gene lost 1 base, with 15 bases spanning the gap. This CDR3 region has 15 residues. Here the CDR3 DNA reads TGTGCCAGCAGCGAGTGGGAAAGGGAGTCCTACGAGCAGTACTTC. It is translated as CASSEWERESYEQYF. Variable domain in full (rest from reference TRBV13 and TRBJ2-7): AAGVIQSPRHLIKEKRETATLKCYPIPRHDTVYWYQQGPGQDPQFLISFYEKMQSDKGSIPDRFSAQQFSDYHSELNMSSLELGDSALYFCASSEWERESYEQYFGPGTRLTVT.